This TCR beta chain originates from a study of radiotherapy plus CTLA-4 blockade in lung cancer. Overall study: Among enrolled patients, 15% to 20% responded and 30% to 40% achieved disease control. Study results and limitations: In blood, tumor-derived TCR clones expanded after radiotherapy plus ipilimumab.

As to this clone: Its antigen is still unknown.

Clones were sequenced by immunoSEQ multiplex PCR, and TCRdb holds only the in-frame ones, with some missing. Here the sample spans 26,000 or so clones, about four fifths being singletons. V trimming: 2 bases; J trimming: 4 bases; junction bases outside the gene matches: 7. This CDR3 spans 15 amino acids. Germline CDR1 reads KGHSH; CDR2 reads LQKENI. The origin of this receptor is a human donor with non-small cell lung cancer that progressed on radiotherapy plus ipilimumab. Sequences were derived from peripheral blood, sampled from a patient treated with radiotherapy plus ipilimumab. The chain links TRBV18 to TRBJ1-1; 7 bases agree with TRBD1. CDR3 sequence (DNA): TGTGCCAGCTCACCAGGGGCAGGGGGGATCACTGAAGCTTTCTTT. Translated, it gives CASSPGAGGITEAFF. Using reference TRBV18 and TRBJ1-1 for the parts outside the CDR3, the full variable domain is NAGVMQNPRHLVRRRGQEARLRCSPMKGHSHVYWYRQLPEEGLKFMVYLQKENIIDESGMPKERFSAEFPKEGPSILRIQQVVRGDSAAYFCASSPGAGGITEAFFGQGTRLTVV.